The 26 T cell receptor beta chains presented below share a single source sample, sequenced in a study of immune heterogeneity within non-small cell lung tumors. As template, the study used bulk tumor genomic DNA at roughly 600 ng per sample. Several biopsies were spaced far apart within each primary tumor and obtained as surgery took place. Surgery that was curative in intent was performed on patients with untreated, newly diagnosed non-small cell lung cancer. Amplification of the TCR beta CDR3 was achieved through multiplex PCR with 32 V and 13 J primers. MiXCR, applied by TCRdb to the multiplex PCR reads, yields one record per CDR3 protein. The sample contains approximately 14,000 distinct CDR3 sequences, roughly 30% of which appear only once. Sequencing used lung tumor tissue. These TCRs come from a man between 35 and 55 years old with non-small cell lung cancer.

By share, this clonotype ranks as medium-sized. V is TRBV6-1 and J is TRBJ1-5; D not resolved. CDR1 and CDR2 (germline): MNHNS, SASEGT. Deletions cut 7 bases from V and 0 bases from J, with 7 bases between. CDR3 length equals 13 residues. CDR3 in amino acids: CASTSYSNQPQHF. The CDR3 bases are TGTGCCAGCACGAGTTATAGCAATCAGCCCCAGCATTTT.

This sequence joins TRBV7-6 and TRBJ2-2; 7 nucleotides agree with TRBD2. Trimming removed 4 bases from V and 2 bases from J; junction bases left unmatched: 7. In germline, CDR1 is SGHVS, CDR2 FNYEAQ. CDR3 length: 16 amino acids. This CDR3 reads CASSSGPGGNTGELFF. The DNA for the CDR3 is TGTGCCAGCAGCTCCGGCCCGGGGGGAAACACCGGGGAGCTGTTTTTT.

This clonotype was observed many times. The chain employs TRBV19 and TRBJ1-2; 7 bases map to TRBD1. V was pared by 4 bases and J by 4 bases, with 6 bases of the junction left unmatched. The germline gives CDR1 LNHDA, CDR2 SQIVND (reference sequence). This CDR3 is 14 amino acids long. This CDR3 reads CASSKNRDSYGYTF. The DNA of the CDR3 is TGTGCCAGTAGTAAAAACCGGGACAGCTATGGCTACACCTTC.

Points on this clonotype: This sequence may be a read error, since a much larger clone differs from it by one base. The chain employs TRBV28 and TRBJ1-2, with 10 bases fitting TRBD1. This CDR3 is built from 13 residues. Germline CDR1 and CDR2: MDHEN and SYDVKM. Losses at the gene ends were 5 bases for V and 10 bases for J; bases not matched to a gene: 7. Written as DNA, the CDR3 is TGTGCCAGCAGTCCCGGGACAGGGGACGTCTACACCTTC. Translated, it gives CASSPGTGDVYTF.

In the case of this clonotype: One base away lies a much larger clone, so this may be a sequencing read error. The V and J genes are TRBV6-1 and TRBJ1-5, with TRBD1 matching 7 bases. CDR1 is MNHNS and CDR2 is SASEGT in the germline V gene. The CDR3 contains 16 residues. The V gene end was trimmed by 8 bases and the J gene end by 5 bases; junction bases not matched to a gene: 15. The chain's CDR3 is CASDSLERGRDQPQHF. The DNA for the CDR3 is TGTGCCAGCGACTCCCTGGAGAGGGGGCGAGATCAGCCCCAGCATTTT.

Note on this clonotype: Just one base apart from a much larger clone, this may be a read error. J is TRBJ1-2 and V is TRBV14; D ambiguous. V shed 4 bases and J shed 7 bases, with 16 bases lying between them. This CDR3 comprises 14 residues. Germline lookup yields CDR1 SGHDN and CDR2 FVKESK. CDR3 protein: CASSPRERASGYTF. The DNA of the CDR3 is TGTGCCAGCAGCCCGAGGGAAAGGGCTTCTGGCTACACCTTC.

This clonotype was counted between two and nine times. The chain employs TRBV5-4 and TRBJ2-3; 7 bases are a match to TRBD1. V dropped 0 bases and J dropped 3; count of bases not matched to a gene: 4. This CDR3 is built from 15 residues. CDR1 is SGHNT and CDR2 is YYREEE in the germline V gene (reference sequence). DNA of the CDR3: TGTGCCAGCAGCTTGGGAGGGGGCCTAACAGATACGCAGTATTTT. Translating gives CASSLGGGLTDTQYF.

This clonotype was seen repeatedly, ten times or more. The DNA for the CDR3 is TGTGCCAGCAGTTCCGGGACAGTGAACACCGGGGAGCTGTTTTTT. Protein product: CASSSGTVNTGELFF. The V call is TRBV27, the J call TRBJ2-2, with 7 bases lining up with TRBD1. With V trimmed by 4 bases and J by 1 base, 3 bases remained unmatched. CDR3 length: 15 amino acids. The germline gives CDR1 MNHEY, CDR2 SMNVEV (reference sequence).

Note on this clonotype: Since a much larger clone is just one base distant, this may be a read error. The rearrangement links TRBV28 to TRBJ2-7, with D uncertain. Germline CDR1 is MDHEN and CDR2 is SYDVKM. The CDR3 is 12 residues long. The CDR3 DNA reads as TGTGCCAGCAATTCCGACCGGTCTGAGCATTACTTC. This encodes CASNSDRSEHYF.

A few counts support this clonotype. The CDR3: CASSPLGGPGETQYF. The CDR3 coding sequence is TGTGCCAGCAGCCCCCTGGGGGGGCCAGGAGAGACCCAGTACTTC. The chain joins TRBV7-2 to TRBJ2-5, with TRBD2 as a possible D gene (7 bases). The CDR3 runs 15 residues. Germline CDR1 reads SGHTA; CDR2 reads FQGNSA. V shed 5 bases and J shed 4 bases, with 17 bases lying between them.

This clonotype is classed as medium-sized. The chain's CDR3 is CATTGSTEAFF. CDR3 bases: TGTGCCACCACGGGGTCCACTGAAGCTTTCTTT. The rearrangement joins TRBV19 to TRBJ1-1; D uncertain. Looked up from germline, CDR1 is LNHDA and CDR2 is SQIVND (reference sequence). There are 11 residues in the CDR3. Trimming took 10 bases from V and 4 from J, leaving 10 bases between them.

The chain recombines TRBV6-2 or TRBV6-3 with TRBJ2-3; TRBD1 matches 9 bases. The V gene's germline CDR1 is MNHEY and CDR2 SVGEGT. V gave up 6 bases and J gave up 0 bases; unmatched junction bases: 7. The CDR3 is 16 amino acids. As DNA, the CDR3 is TGTGCCAGCAGCGATCCGGGACAGGGTAGCACAGATACGCAGTATTTT. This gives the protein CASSDPGQGSTDTQYF.

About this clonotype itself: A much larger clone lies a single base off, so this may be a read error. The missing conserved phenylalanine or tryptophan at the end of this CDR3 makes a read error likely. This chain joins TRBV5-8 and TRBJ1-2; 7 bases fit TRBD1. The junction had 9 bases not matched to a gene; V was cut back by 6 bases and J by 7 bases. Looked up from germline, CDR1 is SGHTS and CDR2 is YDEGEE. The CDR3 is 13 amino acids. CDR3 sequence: CASKKTGTAGYTL. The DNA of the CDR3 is TGTGCCAGCAAGAAAACCGGGACAGCTGGCTACACCCTC.

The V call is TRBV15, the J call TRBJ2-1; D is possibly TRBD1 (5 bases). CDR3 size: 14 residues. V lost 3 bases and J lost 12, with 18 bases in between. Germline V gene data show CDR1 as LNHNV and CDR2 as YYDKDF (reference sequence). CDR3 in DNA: TGTGCCACCAGCAGGAGACAGCCGTACAATCGGCAGTTCTTC. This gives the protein CATSRRQPYNRQFF.

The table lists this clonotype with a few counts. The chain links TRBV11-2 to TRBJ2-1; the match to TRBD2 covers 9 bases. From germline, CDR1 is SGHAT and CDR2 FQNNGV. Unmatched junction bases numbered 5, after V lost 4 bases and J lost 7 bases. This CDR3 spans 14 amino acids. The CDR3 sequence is CASSSAGGANEQFF. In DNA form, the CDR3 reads TGTGCCAGCAGCTCCGCGGGGGGGGCGAATGAGCAGTTCTTC.

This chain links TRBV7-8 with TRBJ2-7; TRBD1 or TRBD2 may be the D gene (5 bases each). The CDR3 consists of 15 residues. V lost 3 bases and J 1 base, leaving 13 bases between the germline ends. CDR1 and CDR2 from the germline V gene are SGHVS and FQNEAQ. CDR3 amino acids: CASSFGGTLSYEQYF. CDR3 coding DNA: TGTGCCAGCAGCTTCGGTGGGACCCTATCCTACGAGCAGTACTTC.

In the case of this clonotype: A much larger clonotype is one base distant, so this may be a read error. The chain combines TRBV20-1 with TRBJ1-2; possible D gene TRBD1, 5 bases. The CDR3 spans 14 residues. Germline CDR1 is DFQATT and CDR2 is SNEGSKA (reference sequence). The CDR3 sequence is CSSRVPGTFSGYTF. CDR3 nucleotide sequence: TGCAGTTCTAGGGTCCCCGGGACGTTCTCTGGCTACACCTTC.

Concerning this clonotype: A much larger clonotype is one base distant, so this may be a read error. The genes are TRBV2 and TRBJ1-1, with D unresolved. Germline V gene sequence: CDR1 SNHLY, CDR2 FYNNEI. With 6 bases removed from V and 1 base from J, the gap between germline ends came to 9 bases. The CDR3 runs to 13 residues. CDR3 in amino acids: CASRRGENTEAFF. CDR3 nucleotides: TGTGCCAGCAGACGGGGAGAGAACACTGAAGCTTTCTTT.

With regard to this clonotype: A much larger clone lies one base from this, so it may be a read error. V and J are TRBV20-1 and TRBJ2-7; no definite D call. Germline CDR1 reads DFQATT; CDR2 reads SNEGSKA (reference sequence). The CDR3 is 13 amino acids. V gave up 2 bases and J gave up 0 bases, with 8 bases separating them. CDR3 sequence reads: CSARMQTSYEQYF. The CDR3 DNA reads TGCAGTGCTAGAATGCAGACCTCCTACGAGCAGTACTTC.

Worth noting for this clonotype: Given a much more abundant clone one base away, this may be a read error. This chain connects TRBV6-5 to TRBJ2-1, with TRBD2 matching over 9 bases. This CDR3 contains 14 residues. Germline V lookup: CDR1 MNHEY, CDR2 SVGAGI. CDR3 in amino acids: CASSYSPLAGYWIF. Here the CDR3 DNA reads TGTGCCAGCAGTTACTCCCCTCTAGCGGGATACTGGATCTTC.

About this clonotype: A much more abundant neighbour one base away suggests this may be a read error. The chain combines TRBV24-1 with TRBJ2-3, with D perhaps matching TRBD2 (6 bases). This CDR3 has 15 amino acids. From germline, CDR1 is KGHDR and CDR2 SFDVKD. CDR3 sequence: CANSDFRGNMNTQYF. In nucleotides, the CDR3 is TGTGCCAACAGTGATTTTCGGGGGAATATGAATACGCAGTATTTT.

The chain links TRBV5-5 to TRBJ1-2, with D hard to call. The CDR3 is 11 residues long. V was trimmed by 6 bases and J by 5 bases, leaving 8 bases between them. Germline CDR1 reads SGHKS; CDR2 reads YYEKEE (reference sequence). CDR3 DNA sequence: TGTGCCAGCATCCTCCGTTATGGCTACACCTTC. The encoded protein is CASILRYGYTF.

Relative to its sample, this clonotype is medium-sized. Written as DNA, the CDR3 is TGTGCCAGCAGTTTAGGGGGTGGTGGCAATCAGCCCCAGCATTTT. This gives the protein CASSLGGGGNQPQHF. The genes are TRBV12-3 or TRBV12-4 and TRBJ1-5; D not certain. V was shortened by 1 base and J by 2 bases, with 9 bases between the two germline ends. This CDR3 region has 15 residues.

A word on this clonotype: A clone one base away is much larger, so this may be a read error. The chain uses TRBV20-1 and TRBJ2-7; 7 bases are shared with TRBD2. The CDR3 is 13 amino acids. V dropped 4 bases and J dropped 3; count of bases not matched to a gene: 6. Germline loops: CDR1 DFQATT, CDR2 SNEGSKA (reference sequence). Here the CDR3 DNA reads TGCAGTGCTATGGGCGCTAGCGGCTACGAGCAGTACTTC. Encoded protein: CSAMGASGYEQYF.

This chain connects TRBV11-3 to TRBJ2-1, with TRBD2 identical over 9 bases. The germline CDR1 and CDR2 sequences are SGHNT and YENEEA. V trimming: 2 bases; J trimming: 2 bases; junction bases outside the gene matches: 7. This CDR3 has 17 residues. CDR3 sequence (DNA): TGTGCCAGCAGCTTATACCGCGGGAGGGCCCCCTACAATGAGCAGTTCTTC. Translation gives CASSLYRGRAPYNEQFF.

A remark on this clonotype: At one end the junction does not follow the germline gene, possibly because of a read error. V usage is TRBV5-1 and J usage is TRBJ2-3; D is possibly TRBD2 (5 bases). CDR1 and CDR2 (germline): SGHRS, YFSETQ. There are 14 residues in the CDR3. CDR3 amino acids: CASSPYTGKDTRYF. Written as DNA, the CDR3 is TGCGCCAGCAGCCCGTACACGGGGAAAGATACGCGGTATTTT.